The present T cell receptor (beta chain) was sequenced within a study of T cell responses to AZD1222 COVID-19 vaccine. Whole-study findings and limits: Unmutated variant regions are reportedly the target of nearly half of TCRs that are spike-specific. Possibly, clonal diversity was underestimated; donors were largely white British and included more females. AZD1222 recipients seropositive at baseline numbered only five or six.

Measured with immunoSEQ multiplex PCR; TCRdb has only the in-frame clones, and not every one. The sample contains around 120,000 clones, 70% to 90% of which appear only once. The CDR3 is 17 amino acids. V dropped 3 bases and J dropped 5; count of bases not matched to a gene: 12. CDR1 is SGDLS and CDR2 is YYNGEE in the germline V gene. About this clone itself: Its antigen is not identified.

The rearrangement joins TRBV9 to TRBJ2-3, with 10 bases lining up with TRBD2. Sequencing was performed on peripheral blood, taken on day 0 of AZD1222 vaccination. The source is an adult in good health. CDR3 bases: TGTGCCAGCAGCGCCGGTTCGTTTGCTAGCGGGGGAGATACGCAGTATTTT. This sequence encodes CASSAGSFASGGDTQYF. The full variable domain, with the rest looked up from reference TRBV9 and TRBJ2-3, is DSGVTQTPKHLITATGQRVTLRCSPRSGDLSVYWYQQSLDQGLQFLIQYYNGEERAKGNILERFSAQQFPDLHSELNLSSLELGDSALYFCASSAGSFASGGDTQYFGPGTRLTVL.